This TCR beta chain was obtained from a study of regulatory T cells in long-lasting Graves disease. Researchers made TCR beta libraries by using iRepertoire HTBI primers and running Arm-PCR on CDR3 regions. TCRdb redid the calling of the multiplex PCR reads with MiXCR, one entry per CDR3 protein. Among approximately 400,000 distinct CDR3 sequences listed, around 20% were seen once. Time point: persistent/refractory GD, antithyroid drugs over 5 years with positive TRAb. PBMC RNA was the source of the TCR library. This sequence originates from a female donor with Graves disease. The material sequenced was peripheral blood mononuclear cells (PBMCs), taken when the disease was refractory, from a patient treated with antithyroid drugs.

The CDR3 coding sequence is TGCGCCAGCAGCCAAGGACAGCAGAAATCAACTAATGAAAAACTGTTTTTT. This translates into CASSQGQQKSTNEKLFF. This chain uses TRBV4-1 with TRBJ1-4, with D possibly being TRBD1 (5 bases). CDR1 and CDR2 from the germline V gene are MGHRA and YSYEKL. V gave up 1 base and J gave up 0 bases, with 12 bases separating them. The CDR3 runs 17 residues.